This TCR beta chain was recorded in a study of T cells after yellow fever vaccination. Study-level findings and limits: At under 97% for CD4 and over 80% for CD8, most primary-vaccination clones showed up again after the booster.

The length of the CDR3 is 14 residues. Trimming stripped 4 bases from V and 5 bases from J, with 14 bases between. The germline CDR1 and CDR2 sequences are KGHSH and LQKENI. The table lists this clonotype with a few counts. Its matching antigen is unknown. TCRdb re-analysed the 5' RACE reads in MiXCR, keeping a single row per CDR3 protein. Here the sample spans around 610,000 distinct CDR3 sequences, roughly 12% being singletons. The chain recombines TRBV18 with TRBJ1-1; D is unclear. The sequence was obtained from a man aged 30 to 45 who received the YFV17D yellow fever vaccine. Sequencing used PBMCs, obtained on the day of the yellow fever booster vaccination. For the CDR3, the DNA is TGTGCCAGCTCACGCTCTACCCAGAGAACTGAAGCTTTCTTT. It specifies CASSRSTQRTEAFF.